This T cell receptor (beta chain) was recovered during a study of B cell selection in AIRE deficiency. Regulatory T cells were sorted as CD4+CD25hiCD127low/negative. J was trimmed by 7 bases and V by 2 bases; bases with no gene match: 9. From germline, CDR1 is GTSNPN and CDR2 SVGIG (reference sequence). The CDR3 covers 15 residues. Method: immunoSEQ multiplex PCR; TCRdb's copy keeps in-frame clones and lacks some. The sample yields approximately 21,000 clones, 94% seen once. The origin of this receptor is a human donor with AIRE deficiency. The sequencing sample was made of Tregs sorted from PBMCs. The chain recombines TRBV30 with TRBJ2-1; 9 bases map to TRBD2. The CDR3 DNA sequence: TGTGCCTGGAGTCGTAAGCGGGAGGCGGGAAATGAGCAGTTCTTC. Translated, it gives CAWSRKREAGNEQFF.